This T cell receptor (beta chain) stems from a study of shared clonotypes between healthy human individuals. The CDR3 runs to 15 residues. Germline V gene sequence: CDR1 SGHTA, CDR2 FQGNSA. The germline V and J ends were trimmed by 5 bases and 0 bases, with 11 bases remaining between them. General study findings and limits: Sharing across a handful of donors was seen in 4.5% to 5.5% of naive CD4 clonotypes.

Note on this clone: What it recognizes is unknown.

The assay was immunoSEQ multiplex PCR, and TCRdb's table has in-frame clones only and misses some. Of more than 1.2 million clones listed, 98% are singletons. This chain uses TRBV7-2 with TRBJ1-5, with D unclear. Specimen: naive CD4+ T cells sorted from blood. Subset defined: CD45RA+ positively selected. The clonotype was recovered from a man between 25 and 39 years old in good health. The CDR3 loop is CASSPVANSNQPQHF. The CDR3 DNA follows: TGTGCCAGCAGCCCGGTGGCTAATAGCAATCAGCCCCAGCATTTT. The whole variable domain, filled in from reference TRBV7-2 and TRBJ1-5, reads GAGVSQSPSNKVTEKGKDVELRCDPISGHTALYWYRQSLGQGLEFLIYFQGNSAPDKSGLPSDRFSAERTGGSVSTLTIQRTQQEDSAVYLCASSPVANSNQPQHFGDGTRLSIL.